Listed here are 29 T cell receptor beta chains from one sample, sequenced in a study of siplizumab effects on memory and regulatory T cells. Sequencing used immunoSEQ multiplex PCR; TCRdb keeps in-frame clones, though not all of them. The table includes over 50,000 clones, over 65% detected once. Sequencing used memory CD4+ T cells sorted from blood. The receptors shown here come from a human donor in good health.

In its sample, this clone was seen a few times. The V call is TRBV11-2, the J call TRBJ1-4; D is unresolved. This CDR3 is built from 14 residues. Trimming removed 1 base at V and 7 bases at J, with 10 bases between. Germline V gene sequence: CDR1 SGHAT, CDR2 FQNNGV. CDR3 coding DNA: TGTGCCAGCAGCTTAGGGGATCTCGGTGAAAAACTGTTTTTT. Translating gives CASSLGDLGEKLFF.

V and J are TRBV9 and TRBJ2-3; D is unclear. Germline-derived CDR1 and CDR2 are SGDLS and YYNGEE. This CDR3 has 13 residues. The germline V and J ends were trimmed by 2 bases and 5 bases, with 9 bases remaining between them. CDR3 residues: CASSVLDVDTQYF. The CDR3 DNA follows: TGTGCCAGCAGCGTGCTGGACGTAGATACGCAGTATTTT. The full variable domain, its missing parts supplied by reference TRBV9 and TRBJ2-3, is DSGVTQTPKHLITATGQRVTLRCSPRSGDLSVYWYQQSLDQGLQFLIQYYNGEERAKGNILERFSAQQFPDLHSELNLSSLELGDSALYFCASSVLDVDTQYFGPGTRLTVL.

V usage is TRBV5-6 and J usage is TRBJ2-5, with D unresolved. The CDR3 has 13 residues. Trimming removed 0 bases from V and 5 bases from J, with 8 bases in between. Germline CDR1 reads SGHDT; CDR2 reads YYEEEE. Here the CDR3 reads CASSLEVAETQYF. Written as DNA, the CDR3 is TGTGCCAGCAGCTTGGAGGTTGCGGAGACCCAGTACTTC.

This chain joins TRBV18 and TRBJ1-1, with TRBD1 as a possible D gene (5 bases). The germline V gene encodes CDR1 KGHSH and CDR2 LQKENI. V was cut by 5 bases and J by 2 bases, with 12 bases left in between. The CDR3 is made up of 14 amino acids. The CDR3, as DNA: TGTGCCAGCTCAAGAGGGGATCATAACACTGAAGCTTTCTTT. Translation gives CASSRGDHNTEAFF.

The chain combines TRBV28 with TRBJ1-1; 8 nucleotides line up with TRBD1. The CDR3 length is 15 residues. V lost 5 bases to trimming and J lost 0 bases; unmatched junction nucleotides: 5. Germline V gives CDR1 MDHEN, CDR2 SYDVKM. CDR3 coding DNA: TGTGCCAGCAGTGGAGAGGACAGGGTGAACACTGAAGCTTTCTTT. Protein sequence: CASSGEDRVNTEAFF.

V usage is TRBV19 and J usage is TRBJ1-4, with 8 bases that match TRBD1. This CDR3 comprises 15 residues. The germline gives CDR1 LNHDA, CDR2 SQIVND (reference sequence). V trimming: 6 bases; J trimming: 8 bases; junction bases outside the gene matches: 11. CDR3 protein: CASRERGQGGEKLFF. As DNA, the CDR3 is TGTGCCAGTAGGGAAAGAGGACAGGGAGGAGAAAAACTGTTTTTT.

V and J are TRBV30 and TRBJ1-2; TRBD1 matches at 7 bases. Germline CDR1 GTSNPN, CDR2 SVGIG (reference sequence). There are 19 residues in the CDR3. With 5 bases clipped from V and 2 bases from J, the junction kept 23 bases outside the gene matches. In nucleotides, the CDR3 is TGTGCCTGGTTCGTTGAGCTTAATCTCAGGGGGTCCCTGAACTATGGCTACACCTTC. Protein product: CAWFVELNLRGSLNYGYTF.

The chain links TRBV7-2 to TRBJ2-7, with D possibly being TRBD2 (6 bases). CDR3 length equals 14 residues. V was shortened by 6 bases and J by 3 bases, with 15 bases between the two germline ends. Germline CDR1 is SGHTA and CDR2 is FQGNSA. CDR3 nucleotide sequence: TGTGCCAGCAGGCAGCGGGCCCAGGGCTACGAGCAGTACTTC. Translating it yields CASRQRAQGYEQYF.

The chain couples TRBV6-1 to TRBJ1-5, with D perhaps TRBD1 (5 bases). Trimming pared 2 bases from V and 5 bases from J, leaving 13 bases between. Per the germline V gene, CDR1 is MNHNS and CDR2 is SASEGT. This CDR3 contains 15 residues. The CDR3 coding sequence is TGTGCCAGCAGTGAATACGCCAGGGCCGATCAGCCCCAGCATTTT. This sequence encodes CASSEYARADQPQHF.

This clone was seen only once. V usage is TRBV2 and J usage is TRBJ2-5; tentatively, D is TRBD2 (6 bases). CDR1 and CDR2 (germline): SNHLY, FYNNEI. The CDR3 is 13 residues long. With 7 bases removed from V and 2 bases from J, the gap between germline ends came to 11 bases. The CDR3: CASNADYQETQYF. In nucleotides, the CDR3 is TGTGCCAGCAATGCGGACTATCAAGAGACCCAGTACTTC. The full variable domain, its missing parts supplied by reference TRBV2 and TRBJ2-5, is EPEVTQTPSHQVTQMGQEVILRCVPISNHLYFYWYRQILGQKVEFLVSFYNNEISEKSEIFDDQFSVERPDGSNFTLKIRSTKLEDSAMYFCASNADYQETQYFGPGTRLLVL.

The J gene is TRBJ2-1, the V gene TRBV5-1; D gene uncertain. There are 14 residues in the CDR3. The germline V gene encodes CDR1 SGHRS and CDR2 YFSETQ. The germline V and J ends were trimmed by 0 bases and 0 bases, with 4 bases remaining between them. The CDR3 loop reads CASSLGASYNEQFF. The CDR3 nucleotides are TGCGCCAGCAGCTTGGGGGCCTCCTACAATGAGCAGTTCTTC.

In the case of this clone: This CDR3 is also generated by other DNA sequences in the sample. The V call is TRBV5-1, the J call TRBJ2-5; D remains unclear. The CDR3 loop spans 15 amino acids. Germline lookup yields CDR1 SGHRS and CDR2 YFSETQ. Between the trimmed V and J ends, which lost 3 bases and 1 base, there was a span of 13 bases. CDR3 bases: TGCGCCAGCAGCTACGGACGCCACGCCCAAGAGACCCAGTACTTC. Translated: CASSYGRHAQETQYF.

The CDR3 DNA reads TGCAGCGTTGCCAACTCCTATAATTCACCCCTCCACTTT. It specifies CSVANSYNSPLHF. V and J are TRBV29-1 and TRBJ1-6, with no clear D. The CDR3 is made up of 13 amino acids. In germline, CDR1 is SQVTM, CDR2 ANQGSEA. Trimming took off 4 bases at V and 0 bases at J, with 4 bases between the two ends.

This chain joins TRBV7-2 and TRBJ2-3, with 8 bases fitting TRBD2. V gave up 8 bases and J gave up 6 bases; unmatched junction bases: 16. The CDR3 has 16 amino acids. Germline V CDR1 and CDR2: SGHTA, FQGNSA. The CDR3 protein is CASLPAGAVKMDTQYF. The CDR3 coding sequence is TGTGCCAGCTTGCCAGCGGGGGCCGTTAAGATGGATACGCAGTATTTT.

The chain recombines TRBV7-9 with TRBJ2-3, with D unclear. The V gene's germline CDR1 is SEHNR and CDR2 FQNEAQ (reference sequence). The CDR3 runs to 14 residues. V was clipped by 0 bases and J by 4 bases, with 8 bases between them. CDR3 residues: CASSLAGLSDTQYF. In DNA form, the CDR3 reads TGTGCCAGCAGCTTAGCAGGCCTTTCAGATACGCAGTATTTT.

This chain joins TRBV19 and TRBJ2-3; D is perhaps TRBD2 (6 bases). CDR3 length: 15 amino acids. Between the trimmed V and J ends, which lost 3 bases and 2 bases, there was a span of 12 bases. Germline values: CDR1 LNHDA, CDR2 SQIVND (reference sequence). The CDR3 is CASSIQRAYTDTQYF. The CDR3 bases are TGTGCCAGTAGTATTCAGCGGGCTTACACAGATACGCAGTATTTT. Full variable domain (missing parts from reference TRBV19 and TRBJ2-3): DGGITQSPKYLFRKEGQNVTLSCEQNLNHDAMYWYRQDPGQGLRLIYYSQIVNDFQKGDIAEGYSVSREKKESFPLTVTSAQKNPTAFYLCASSIQRAYTDTQYFGPGTRLTVL.

The table lists this clone with a few counts. V gene TRBV6-5 combines with J gene TRBJ2-3; 7 nucleotides line up with TRBD2. Trimming removed 5 bases from V and 12 bases from J; junction bases left unmatched: 8. Germline CDR1 and CDR2: MNHEY and SVGAGI. This CDR3 comprises 12 residues. As DNA, the CDR3 is TGTGCCAGCAGTACCCGGGGGGAATACCAGTATTTT. Translated, it gives CASSTRGEYQYF.

This chain joins TRBV4-1 and TRBJ2-1; D gene unclear. Trimming removed 2 bases at V and 0 bases at J, with 8 bases between. The CDR3 sequence is 15 residues long. Germline loops: CDR1 MGHRA, CDR2 YSYEKL. The CDR3 reads CASSQSQYSYNEQFF. The CDR3 DNA reads TGCGCCAGCAGCCAATCGCAATACTCCTACAATGAGCAGTTCTTC.

The gene calls are TRBV5-1 and TRBJ1-1, with D hard to call. V lost 4 bases and J lost 1, with 8 bases in between. Germline CDR1 reads SGHRS; CDR2 reads YFSETQ. This CDR3 contains 13 residues. In DNA form, the CDR3 reads TGCGCCAGCAGCGCCCAAGAGAACACTGAAGCTTTCTTT. Protein: CASSAQENTEAFF. Using reference TRBV5-1 and TRBJ1-1 for the parts outside the CDR3, the full variable domain is KAGVTQTPRYLIKTRGQQVTLSCSPISGHRSVSWYQQTPGQGLQFLFEYFSETQRNKGNFPGRFSGRQFSNSRSEMNVSTLELGDSALYLCASSAQENTEAFFGQGTRLTVV.

The V gene is TRBV5-1, the J gene TRBJ2-5; the match to TRBD1 covers 8 bases. The CDR3 is made up of 16 amino acids. The V and J ends lost 5 bases and 5 bases, in that order; junction bases with no gene match: 14. From germline, CDR1 is SGHRS and CDR2 YFSETQ. The CDR3 here is CASRRVPQGVSETQYF. Here the CDR3 DNA reads TGCGCCAGCAGGAGGGTACCACAGGGGGTTAGCGAGACCCAGTACTTC.

This clone was found once. V gene TRBV18 combines with J gene TRBJ2-2; 9 bases match TRBD1. Unmatched junction bases numbered 4, after V lost 2 bases and J lost 6 bases. This CDR3 is built from 15 residues. Germline V lookup: CDR1 KGHSH, CDR2 LQKENI. The chain's CDR3 is CASSPRGQGAGELFF. The CDR3 DNA reads TGTGCCAGCTCACCAAGGGGACAGGGCGCCGGGGAGCTGTTTTTT.

The V and J genes are TRBV4-2 and TRBJ2-1; TRBD2 matches at 11 bases. CDR3 length equals 17 residues. Per germline, CDR1 LGHNA and CDR2 YNFKEQ. V gave up 10 bases and J gave up 5 bases; unmatched junction bases: 16. The CDR3 loop is CATCRVAGGRADNEQFF. CDR3 coding DNA: TGTGCCACTTGCCGGGTAGCGGGGGGGCGAGCAGACAATGAGCAGTTCTTC.

This chain links TRBV4-1 with TRBJ1-1; the D gene is possibly TRBD1 (6 bases). CDR3 length: 13 residues. Looked up from germline, CDR1 is MGHRA and CDR2 is YSYEKL. V gave up 5 bases and J gave up 8 bases, with 15 bases separating them. The chain's CDR3 is CASSVQGSSEAFF. Written as DNA, the CDR3 is TGCGCCAGCAGCGTACAGGGTTCATCCGAAGCTTTCTTT.

J is TRBJ2-3 and V is TRBV15; D perhaps matches TRBD2 (5 bases). This CDR3 has 16 residues. The V end was cut by 0 bases, the J end by 5 bases, with 15 bases between. The V gene's germline CDR1 is LNHNV and CDR2 YYDKDF (reference sequence). Written as DNA, the CDR3 is TGTGCCACCAGCAGAGACGACCCTGGGAGCGGAGATACGCAGTATTTT. Encoded protein: CATSRDDPGSGDTQYF. Looking up the rest from reference TRBV15 and TRBJ2-3 gives the full variable domain: DAMVIQNPRYQVTQFGKPVTLSCSQTLNHNVMYWYQQKSSQAPKLLFHYYDKDFNNEADTPDNFQSRRPNTSFCFLDIRSPGLGDTAMYLCATSRDDPGSGDTQYFGPGTRLTVL.

The chain couples TRBV7-9 to TRBJ1-2; no reliable D call. Trimming took 2 bases from V and 6 from J, leaving 10 bases between them. This CDR3 spans 13 amino acids. Per germline, CDR1 SEHNR and CDR2 FQNEAQ (reference sequence). The CDR3 loop reads CASSLRATDGYTF. Here the CDR3 DNA reads TGTGCCAGCAGCTTACGGGCGACGGATGGCTACACCTTC. Supplemented by reference TRBV7-9 and TRBJ1-2, the full variable domain reads DTGVSQNPRHKITKRGQNVTFRCDPISEHNRLYWYRQTLGQGPEFLTYFQNEAQLEKSRLLSDRFSAERPKGSFSTLEIQRTEQGDSAMYLCASSLRATDGYTFGSGTRLTVV.

The chain has TRBV4-1 and TRBJ2-7; TRBD1 aligns across 10 bases. Germline V gene data show CDR1 as MGHRA and CDR2 as YSYEKL. V was clipped by 2 bases and J by 5 bases; unmatched bases: 6. The CDR3 sequence is 15 residues long. CDR3 coding DNA: TGCGCCAGCAGCCAAATCGGGACAGGGGTTGACGAGCAGTACTTC. Translated, it gives CASSQIGTGVDEQYF.

The chain carries TRBV11-2 and TRBJ1-1, with 8 nucleotides matching TRBD1. The V segment lost 5 bases and the J segment 0 bases; nucleotides outside the gene matches: 8. The CDR3 is 16 residues long. The germline V gene encodes CDR1 SGHAT and CDR2 FQNNGV. The CDR3 DNA reads as TGTGCCAGCAGCCTCACAGGGGGAAGAATGAACACTGAAGCTTTCTTT. The encoded protein is CASSLTGGRMNTEAFF.

V usage is TRBV7-9 and J usage is TRBJ1-1; 7 nucleotides line up with TRBD1. This CDR3 has 13 amino acids. Germline V lookup: CDR1 SEHNR, CDR2 FQNEAQ (reference sequence). CDR3 nucleotide sequence: TGTGCTATTGAACAGGGGTTATACGCTGAAGCTTTCTTT. Protein: CAIEQGLYAEAFF.

This clone was recorded only once. The rearrangement joins TRBV7-9 to TRBJ1-1, with a tentative D call TRBD1 (6 bases). The ends were cut back, 6 bases at V and 4 bases at J, with 15 bases in the middle. The V gene's germline CDR1 is SEHNR and CDR2 FQNEAQ (reference sequence). The CDR3 is 14 residues long. CDR3 sequence (DNA): TGTGCCAGCAGTTTTCAGGGGATTCTCACTGAAGCTTTCTTT. This codes for CASSFQGILTEAFF.